The entry below gives a single TCR beta chain sequence along with its context. The sample belongs to a study of blood T cell repertoires in COVID-19. Across the whole study: Samples came from the United States, Italy and Spain, spanning acute and convalescent COVID-19. Nucleic acid was either cDNA or gDNA, and it came from T cells, B-cell-depleted T cells, or PBMCs.

The CDR3 has 14 amino acids. V gave up 4 bases and J gave up 7 bases; unmatched junction bases: 4. Germline values: CDR1 SGHRS, CDR2 YFSETQ. Original methodology: How many nucleated cells were present was estimated from reference gene primer amplification. This table comes from immunoSEQ multiplex PCR, and its TCRdb copy is limited to in-frame clones, with some not included. The V and J calls and the clone size are those of that table, but D and trimming were determined from the DNA. This table holds some 70,000 clones, 73% found once. Source material: peripheral blood. This clonotype was obtained from a man in his 60s with acute or convalescent COVID-19. V usage is TRBV5-1 and J usage is TRBJ1-6, with 8 positions matching TRBD1. The CDR3 DNA sequence: TGCGCCAGCAGCCCCGACAGGGGAAATTCACCCCTCCACTTT. Its protein is CASSPDRGNSPLHF.